One and the same sample provided the 23 T cell receptor beta chains below, sequenced in a study of blood T cell repertoires in COVID-19. Produced via immunoSEQ multiplex PCR; TCRdb's table is partial and in-frame only. The table includes 270,000 or so clones, roughly 90% detected once. The sequenced sample consisted of peripheral blood. Source of these receptors: a woman aged 55-70 years with COVID-19, enrolled during active disease.

This clone was detected a few times. V usage is TRBV14 and J usage is TRBJ1-1, with D hard to call. Germline CDR1 reads SGHDN; CDR2 reads FVKESK. This CDR3 is built from 12 residues. Trimming took 2 bases from V and 4 from J, leaving 5 bases between them. CDR3 protein: CASSQRRTEAFF. The CDR3 nucleotides are TGTGCCAGCAGCCAACGTCGCACTGAAGCTTTCTTT.

The CDR3 sequence: CASSRSVRANEKLFF. In DNA form, the CDR3 reads TGTGCCAGCTCACGGTCGGTCAGGGCTAATGAAAAACTGTTTTTT. The rearrangement uses TRBV18 and TRBJ1-4, with D maybe TRBD1 (5 bases). V lost 4 bases, J lost 3 bases, and 12 bases lay in between. The CDR3 has 15 amino acids. CDR1 is KGHSH and CDR2 is LQKENI in the germline V gene.

V is TRBV4-1 and J is TRBJ2-3; D unresolved. The CDR3 totals 12 residues. Germline CDR1 and CDR2: MGHRA and YSYEKL. V dropped 4 bases and J dropped 6 bases, with 8 bases sitting between them. The CDR3 spells CASSLPLDTQYF. CDR3 sequence (DNA): TGCGCCAGCAGCCTCCCCCTTGATACGCAGTATTTT.

The chain links TRBV6-6 to TRBJ1-1; TRBD1 matches 7 bases. The CDR3 totals 14 residues. Per the germline V gene, CDR1 is MNHNY and CDR2 is SVGAGI (reference sequence). V lost 7 bases, J lost 5 bases, and 10 bases stayed unmatched. The CDR3 loop reads CASILTGMSTEAFF. The DNA for the CDR3 is TGTGCCAGCATTCTGACAGGGATGAGTACTGAAGCTTTCTTT.

The count of this clone is one. The V and J genes are TRBV19 and TRBJ1-3; TRBD1 is a possible D gene (5 bases). Trimming stripped 5 bases from V and 2 bases from J, with 19 bases between. CDR3 length: 17 amino acids. Looked up from germline, CDR1 is LNHDA and CDR2 is SQIVND (reference sequence). Here the CDR3 DNA reads TGTGCCAGTAGTGAAGGTCCGGGGGTTATTCCTGGAAACACCATATATTTT. Translating gives CASSEGPGVIPGNTIYF. Complete variable domain (other parts from reference TRBV19 and TRBJ1-3): DGGITQSPKYLFRKEGQNVTLSCEQNLNHDAMYWYRQDPGQGLRLIYYSQIVNDFQKGDIAEGYSVSREKKESFPLTVTSAQKNPTAFYLCASSEGPGVIPGNTIYFGEGSWLTVV.

The chain combines TRBV5-4 with TRBJ1-2; the D is unclear. V was trimmed by 0 bases and J by 6 bases, leaving 6 bases between them. The CDR3 is made up of 12 amino acids. Germline-derived CDR1 and CDR2 are SGHNT and YYREEE (reference sequence). The CDR3 region has the DNA TGTGCCAGCAGCTTGGCCGGTAATGGCTACACCTTC. This gives the protein CASSLAGNGYTF.

The CDR3 protein is CASSLRGGSDNEQFF. CDR3 nucleotide sequence: TGTGCCAGCAGCCTGCGGGGGGGGTCTGACAATGAGCAGTTCTTC. The rearrangement uses TRBV7-9 and TRBJ2-1; 9 bases are a match to TRBD2. With V trimmed by 5 bases and J by 5 bases, 7 bases remained unmatched. Germline assignment: CDR1 SEHNR and CDR2 FQNEAQ (reference sequence). The CDR3 spans 15 residues.

This clone appeared a single time. The chain is built from TRBV9 and TRBJ2-5; the match to TRBD2 covers 12 bases. With V trimmed by 0 bases and J by 1 base, 4 bases remained unmatched. Germline V gives CDR1 SGDLS, CDR2 YYNGEE. The CDR3 runs 17 residues. CDR3 protein: CASSVGLAGDLQETQYF. CDR3 in DNA: TGTGCCAGCAGCGTAGGACTAGCGGGGGACCTCCAAGAGACCCAGTACTTC.

CDR3 in DNA: TGTGCCACCACAAAGCCGGAGTACCTTTTTGGAAACACCATATATTTT. Translation: CATTKPEYLFGNTIYF. The J gene is TRBJ1-3, the V gene TRBV21-1. TRBV21-1 is described as a pseudogene. The CDR3 is made up of 16 amino acids.

The rearrangement links TRBV6-2 or TRBV6-3 to TRBJ1-6; 7 nucleotides agree with TRBD1. The CDR3 has 16 amino acids. Losses at the gene ends were 5 bases for V and 7 bases for J; bases not matched to a gene: 11. CDR1 MNHEY and CDR2 SVGEGT come from the germline V gene. Here the CDR3 reads CASSTPGQSLNSPLHF. The CDR3 DNA reads as TGTGCCAGCAGTACACCGGGACAGAGCCTAAATTCACCCCTCCACTTT.

The CDR3 loop is CASSQQGQKNQPQHF. As DNA, the CDR3 is TGCGCCAGCAGCCAACAGGGACAGAAGAATCAGCCCCAGCATTTT. This chain links TRBV4-1 with TRBJ1-5; TRBD1 matches 7 bases. V dropped 2 bases and J dropped 4; count of bases not matched to a gene: 5. This CDR3 is built from 15 residues. Germline CDR1 is MGHRA and CDR2 is YSYEKL.

The J gene is TRBJ1-3, the V gene TRBV25-1; no clear D gene. Germline CDR1 MGHDK, CDR2 SYGVNS. CDR3 length equals 15 residues. V gave up 3 bases and J gave up 0 bases, with 9 bases separating them. CDR3 sequence: CASSEISYSGNTIYF. The CDR3 nucleotides read TGTGCCAGCAGTGAGATTTCCTACTCTGGAAACACCATATATTTT. The full variable domain, rest sourced from reference TRBV25-1 and TRBJ1-3, is EADIYQTPRYLVIGTGKKITLECSQTMGHDKMYWYQQDPGMELHLIHYSYGVNSTEKGDLSSESTVSRIRTEHFPLTLESARPSHTSQYLCASSEISYSGNTIYFGEGSWLTVV.

The J gene is TRBJ1-5, the V gene TRBV19, with a possible D match to TRBD1 (6 bases). The CDR3 length is 14 residues. Germline CDR1 reads LNHDA; CDR2 reads SQIVND (reference sequence). V dropped 3 bases and J dropped 3 bases, with 9 bases sitting between them. The chain's CDR3 is CASSMDRLNQPQHF. For the CDR3, the DNA is TGTGCCAGTAGTATGGACAGACTCAATCAGCCCCAGCATTTT.

This chain links TRBV6-2 or TRBV6-3 with TRBJ1-2; no definite D call. V was pared by 5 bases and J by 3 bases, with 13 bases between. Per germline, CDR1 MNHEY and CDR2 SVGEGT. The CDR3 runs 14 residues. In DNA, the CDR3 is TGTGCCAGCAGTCATGGCCTCCTCGACTATGGCTACACCTTC. Translated: CASSHGLLDYGYTF.

This clone has more than one count but fewer than ten. The chain employs TRBV5-1 and TRBJ1-5; no definite D call. The germline V gene encodes CDR1 SGHRS and CDR2 YFSETQ. V shed 0 bases and J shed 4 bases, with 8 bases lying between them. The CDR3 sequence is 14 residues long. The CDR3 DNA follows: TGCGCCAGCAGCTTGGAATCCAGGAATCAGCCCCAGCATTTT. It encodes CASSLESRNQPQHF.

This clone appeared a few times. The chain couples TRBV18 to TRBJ1-5, with 7 positions matching TRBD1. CDR1 KGHSH and CDR2 LQKENI come from the germline V gene. J lost 3 bases, V lost 4 bases, and 9 bases had no gene match. CDR3 size: 16 residues. The CDR3 protein is CASSHYRDRDNQPQHF. CDR3 DNA sequence: TGTGCCAGCTCACACTACCGAGACAGGGACAATCAGCCCCAGCATTTT. The variable domain in full, completed from reference TRBV18 and TRBJ1-5, reads NAGVMQNPRHLVRRRGQEARLRCSPMKGHSHVYWYRQLPEEGLKFMVYLQKENIIDESGMPKERFSAEFPKEGPSILRIQQVVRGDSAAYFCASSHYRDRDNQPQHFGDGTRLSIL.

This chain connects TRBV30 to TRBJ2-3; 8 nucleotides agree with TRBD2. Trimming at V came to 8 bases and at J to 4 bases, leaving 11 bases not matched to a gene. The CDR3 covers 14 residues. Germline V gene data show CDR1 as GTSNPN and CDR2 as SVGIG (reference sequence). CDR3 DNA sequence: TGTGCCGGAAGCCACCGGGGGGGTCCAGATACGCAGTATTTT. Translation: CAGSHRGGPDTQYF.

This clone was observed a handful of times. V is TRBV19 and J is TRBJ2-5; D call uncertain. V was clipped by 5 bases and J by 2 bases, with 9 bases between them. The CDR3 is 13 amino acids. CDR1 LNHDA and CDR2 SQIVND come from the germline V gene (reference sequence). The CDR3 region is CASSVTPQETQYF. In DNA form, the CDR3 reads TGTGCCAGTAGTGTGACACCACAAGAGACCCAGTACTTC. The full variable domain, its missing parts supplied by reference TRBV19 and TRBJ2-5, is DGGITQSPKYLFRKEGQNVTLSCEQNLNHDAMYWYRQDPGQGLRLIYYSQIVNDFQKGDIAEGYSVSREKKESFPLTVTSAQKNPTAFYLCASSVTPQETQYFGPGTRLLVL.

The chain has TRBV25-1 and TRBJ1-2, with 11 bases lining up with TRBD1. This CDR3 is 17 amino acids long. CDR1 is MGHDK and CDR2 is SYGVNS in the germline V gene. V trimming: 2 bases; J trimming: 4 bases; junction bases outside the gene matches: 9. CDR3 protein: CASSEHRTGGLGYGYTF. Written as DNA, the CDR3 is TGTGCCAGCAGTGAACATCGGACAGGGGGCTTGGGCTATGGCTACACCTTC.

This sequence joins TRBV7-2 and TRBJ1-1; D is perhaps TRBD1 (5 bases). Trimming removed 2 bases at V and 0 bases at J, with 10 bases between. The CDR3 loop spans 15 amino acids. Germline V gene lookup returns CDR1 SGHTA and CDR2 FQGNSA. In DNA form, the CDR3 reads TGTGCCAGCAGCTTATGGGGCCTCCTGAACACTGAAGCTTTCTTT. Its protein is CASSLWGLLNTEAFF.

CDR3 bases: TGTGCCAGCAGCCCCGGTGGTAGCGGGGTCACCGGGGAGCTGTTTTTT. This codes for CASSPGGSGVTGELFF. The rearrangement links TRBV11-2 to TRBJ2-2; 8 bases fit TRBD2. The CDR3 is 16 amino acids. The V gene end was trimmed by 5 bases and the J gene end by 4 bases; junction bases not matched to a gene: 9. CDR1 and CDR2 (germline): SGHAT, FQNNGV.

The chain links TRBV10-3 to TRBJ1-4; the D is unclear. V lost 4 bases to trimming and J lost 8 bases, with 17 bases between them. The CDR3 spans 15 residues. The germline V gene encodes CDR1 ENHRY and CDR2 SYGVKD. The CDR3 loop reads CAISGNTGSGEKLFF. CDR3 in DNA: TGTGCCATCAGTGGTAATACGGGGTCTGGCGAAAAACTGTTTTTT.

The CDR3 region has the DNA TGTGCCAGCAGGCCTCGGAGTAATTCACCCCTCCACTTT. It is translated as CASRPRSNSPLHF. The chain employs TRBV14 and TRBJ1-6, with D uncertain. Germline V gene data show CDR1 as SGHDN and CDR2 as FVKESK. V was shortened by 6 bases and J by 6 bases, with 9 bases between the two germline ends. The CDR3 spans 13 residues.